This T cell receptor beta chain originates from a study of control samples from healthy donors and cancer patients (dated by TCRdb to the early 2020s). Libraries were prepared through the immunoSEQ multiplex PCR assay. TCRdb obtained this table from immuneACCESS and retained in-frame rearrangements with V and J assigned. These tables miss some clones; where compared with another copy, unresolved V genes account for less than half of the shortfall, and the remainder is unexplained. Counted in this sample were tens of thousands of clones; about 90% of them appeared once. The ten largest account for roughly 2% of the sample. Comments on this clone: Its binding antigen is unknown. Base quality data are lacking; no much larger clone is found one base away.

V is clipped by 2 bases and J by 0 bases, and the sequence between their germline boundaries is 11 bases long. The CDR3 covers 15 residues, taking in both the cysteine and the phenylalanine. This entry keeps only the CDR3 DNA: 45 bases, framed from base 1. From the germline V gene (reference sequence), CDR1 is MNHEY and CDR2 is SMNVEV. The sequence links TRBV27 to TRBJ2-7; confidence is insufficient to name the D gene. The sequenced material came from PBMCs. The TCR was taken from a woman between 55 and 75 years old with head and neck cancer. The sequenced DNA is TGTGCCAGCAGTTTACGAGCCGCGCCCTCCTACGAGCAGTACTTC. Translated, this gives CASSLRAAPSYEQYF.